The sequence of this T cell receptor beta chain was determined in a study of blood T cell repertoires in COVID-19. Using immunoSEQ multiplex PCR, the repertoire was profiled, and TCRdb retains in-frame clones only, with some absent. The sample lists more than 200,000 clones; 70% to 90% were seen once. The sample comprised peripheral blood. The sequence was collected from a human donor in a cohort sampled during active COVID-19.

The CDR3 sequence is CASSSTSGRNEQYF. In DNA, the CDR3 is TGTGCCAGCAGCTCGACTAGCGGGAGAAACGAGCAGTACTTC. The gene calls are TRBV3-1 (or the pseudogene TRBV3-2) and TRBJ2-7; 12 bases line up with TRBD2. This CDR3 comprises 14 residues. With V trimmed by 5 bases and J by 5 bases, 4 bases remained unmatched. Germline-derived CDR1 and CDR2 are LGHDT and YNNKEL (reference sequence).